Following are 8 T cell receptor beta chains from one sample sequenced in a study of blood T cells in healthy people across ages. Then a second PCR, running roughly 7 to 11 cycles, was carried out with a sample-barcoded 5' primer and a J-beta primer mix. Each CDR3 protein gets one entry after TCRdb re-called the 5' RACE reads with MiXCR. The sample lists about 400,000 distinct CDR3 sequences, over 45% occurring once. The material sequenced was blood. The source of these receptors is a man aged 60 to 69 in good health.

The rearrangement uses TRBV2 and TRBJ2-5, with a tentative D call TRBD1 (6 bases). Germline CDR1 is SNHLY and CDR2 is FYNNEI. The CDR3 consists of 12 residues. Trimming left V 7 bases short and J 3 bases short, with 9 bases between. CDR3 sequence (DNA): TGTGCCAGCAACAGGGACAAAGAGACCCAGTACTTC. It translates to CASNRDKETQYF.

This CDR3 is CASSSLDTSGNQPQHF. CDR3 nucleotide sequence: TGTGCCAGCAGTTCTCTGGACACCTCTGGCAATCAGCCCCAGCATTTT. The J gene is TRBJ1-5, the V gene TRBV6-6; perhaps TRBD1 as D (5 bases). From germline, CDR1 is MNHNY and CDR2 SVGAGI (reference sequence). The length of the CDR3 is 16 residues. The ends were cut back, 4 bases at V and 2 bases at J, with 15 bases in the middle.

In this sample, this clonotype turned up a few times. The rearrangement links TRBV5-5 to TRBJ1-1; D perhaps matches TRBD1 (5 bases). The V and J ends lost 3 bases and 6 bases respectively, with 18 bases between them. The germline V gene encodes CDR1 SGHKS and CDR2 YYEKEE (reference sequence). There are 15 residues in the CDR3. The chain's CDR3 is CASSSLGDRASEAFF. The CDR3 coding sequence is TGTGCCAGCAGCTCCTTAGGGGACCGGGCGTCTGAAGCTTTCTTT.

This clonotype was seen at least ten times. The CDR3 DNA reads TGCAGCGCCGTGACCGGGACCTGGGCCGGGGAGCTGTTTTTT. Amino acid sequence: CSAVTGTWAGELFF. The genes are TRBV29-1 and TRBJ2-2, with D possibly called TRBD1 or TRBD2 (5 bases each). Looked up from germline, CDR1 is SQVTM and CDR2 is ANQGSEA. The ends were cut back, 7 bases at V and 6 bases at J, with 18 bases in the middle. The CDR3 is 14 residues long.

The table lists this clonotype with a few counts. The V and J genes are TRBV14 and TRBJ2-7, with TRBD1 matching over 7 bases. The CDR3 runs to 12 residues. Trimming took 5 bases from V and 4 from J; bases not matched to a gene: 2. Looked up from germline, CDR1 is SGHDN and CDR2 is FVKESK. The CDR3 DNA is TGTGCCAGCAGCGCGACAGGGTACGAGCAGTACTTC. It translates to CASSATGYEQYF.

V gene TRBV5-4 combines with J gene TRBJ1-2, with D possibly being TRBD1 (5 bases). This CDR3 is built from 14 residues. Germline V gene lookup returns CDR1 SGHNT and CDR2 YYREEE (reference sequence). V was trimmed by 0 bases and J by 4 bases, leaving 10 bases between them. The CDR3 sequence: CASSLGQRAYGYTF. The CDR3 DNA is TGTGCCAGCAGCTTGGGACAGCGAGCCTATGGCTACACCTTC.

The chain has TRBV5-1 and TRBJ2-1, with D perhaps matching TRBD1 or TRBD2 (5 bases each). The CDR3 is 15 amino acids. V was pared by 0 bases and J by 7 bases, with 14 bases between. Germline loops: CDR1 SGHRS, CDR2 YFSETQ. Written as DNA, the CDR3 is TGCGCCAGCAGCTTGGGGCTAGTGGGGGTTAATGAGCAGTTCTTC. Translated: CASSLGLVGVNEQFF. The variable domain in full, with the rest retrieved from reference TRBV5-1 and TRBJ2-1, is KAGVTQTPRYLIKTRGQQVTLSCSPISGHRSVSWYQQTPGQGLQFLFEYFSETQRNKGNFPGRFSGRQFSNSRSEMNVSTLELGDSALYLCASSLGLVGVNEQFFGPGTRLTVL.

The chain carries TRBV2 and TRBJ2-3; D might be TRBD1 (6 bases). This CDR3 spans 15 amino acids. Germline CDR1 reads SNHLY; CDR2 reads FYNNEI. V dropped 8 bases and J dropped 0 bases, with 15 bases sitting between them. The CDR3 region has the DNA TGTGCCAGCTCCCTTTTACAGGGAAGCACAGATACGCAGTATTTT. Its translation: CASSLLQGSTDTQYF.